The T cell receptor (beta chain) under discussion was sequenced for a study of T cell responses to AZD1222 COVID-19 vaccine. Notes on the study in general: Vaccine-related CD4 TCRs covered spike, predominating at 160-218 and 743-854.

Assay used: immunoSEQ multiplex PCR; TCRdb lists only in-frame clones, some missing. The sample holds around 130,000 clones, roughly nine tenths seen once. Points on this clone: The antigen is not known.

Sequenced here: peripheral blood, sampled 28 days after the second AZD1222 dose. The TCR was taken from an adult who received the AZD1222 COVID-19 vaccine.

Here the CDR3 reads CASSHSTGTGRNDEQFF. CDR3 nucleotide sequence: TGTGCCAGCAGCCATTCAACCGGGACAGGGCGGAACGATGAGCAGTTCTTC. The chain employs TRBV9 and TRBJ2-1; 9 positions agree with TRBD1. This CDR3 is 17 amino acids long. Trimming cost V 4 bases and J 8 bases; bases outside gene matches: 16. The germline CDR1 and CDR2 sequences are SGDLS and YYNGEE.